A selection of T cell receptor beta chains follows, all from one sample in a study of blood T cell repertoires in COVID-19. Only in-frame clones appear in the TCRdb table, and some are missing; sequencing was by immunoSEQ multiplex PCR. Of around 180,000 clones in the sample, more than 75% are singletons; the top ten hold under 9.5%. The sequencing sample was made of PBMCs or T cells enriched from blood (not recorded which). The receptors originated from a woman aged 30 to 39 who had recovered from COVID-19. The CDR3 runs from the conserved cysteine through the conserved F or W. A D gene is named only where the DNA matches it firmly. Clone size is given for some rows only: seen once, a few or many times, or a class if the clone is expanded.

abundance: .; j_gene: TRBJ1-1; v_gene: TRBV11-2; d_gene: .; CDR3nt: TGTGCCAGCAGCTTAGCCGGGGGGGACACTGAAGCTTTCTTT; CDR3aa: CASSLAGGDTEAFF
abundance: .; j_gene: TRBJ1-1; v_gene: TRBV11-2; d_gene: TRBD1; CDR3nt: TGTGCCAGCAGCCACTCCGGGACAGGGAAGGGTTTCTTT; CDR3aa: CASSHSGTGKGFF
abundance: .; j_gene: TRBJ2-1; v_gene: TRBV7-9; d_gene: TRBD2; CDR3nt: TGTGCCAGCGGGGAGACTAGCGGGAGCTCCTACAATGAGCAGTTCTTC; CDR3aa: CASGETSGSSYNEQFF
abundance: few; j_gene: TRBJ2-7; v_gene: TRBV3-1/TRBV3-2; d_gene: .; CDR3nt: TGTGCCAGCAGCCAACGCGGGAAGTTTGCCTACGAGCAGTACTTC; CDR3aa: CASSQRGKFAYEQYF
abundance: .; j_gene: TRBJ1-2; v_gene: TRBV12-3/TRBV12-4; d_gene: TRBD1; CDR3nt: TGTGCCAGCAGTCTGGACAGGGAGGGTGGCTACACCTTC; CDR3aa: CASSLDREGGYTF
abundance: .; j_gene: TRBJ2-1; v_gene: TRBV18; d_gene: .; CDR3nt: TGTGCCAGCTCCCCCGTGGGAGATGAGCAGTTCTTC; CDR3aa: CASSPVGDEQFF
abundance: few; j_gene: TRBJ1-2; v_gene: TRBV5-4; d_gene: .; CDR3nt: TGTGCCAGCAGCTTGGACAGGAACTATGGCTACACCTTC; CDR3aa: CASSLDRNYGYTF
abundance: few; j_gene: TRBJ1-6; v_gene: TRBV27; d_gene: TRBD1; CDR3nt: TGTGCCAGCAGCTTCCTCCGGGACAGGGGGGCTCCCCTCCACTTT; CDR3aa: CASSFLRDRGAPLHF
abundance: .; j_gene: TRBJ2-5; v_gene: TRBV28; d_gene: .; CDR3nt: TGTGCCAGCAGTACCCAACAGGGTCTCGAAGAGACCCAGTACTTC; CDR3aa: CASSTQQGLEETQYF
abundance: .; j_gene: TRBJ2-3; v_gene: TRBV28; d_gene: .; CDR3nt: TGTGCCAGCAGTTTCGGGTTTTCCACAGATACGCAGTATTTT; CDR3aa: CASSFGFSTDTQYF
abundance: once; j_gene: TRBJ1-1; v_gene: TRBV5-1; d_gene: TRBD1; CDR3nt: TGCGCCAGCAGCTTGGGCACAGGGGGGAACACTGAAGCTTTCTTT; CDR3aa: CASSLGTGGNTEAFF
abundance: .; j_gene: TRBJ1-1; v_gene: TRBV4-1; d_gene: .; CDR3nt: TGCGCCAGCCACGGACTAATGAACACTGAAGCTTTCTTT; CDR3aa: CASHGLMNTEAFF
abundance: .; j_gene: TRBJ2-2; v_gene: TRBV19; d_gene: TRBD1; CDR3nt: TGTGCCAGTAGTATGGGACAGGACTATAACACCGGGGAGCTGTTTTTT; CDR3aa: CASSMGQDYNTGELFF
abundance: .; j_gene: TRBJ1-2; v_gene: TRBV7-9; d_gene: .; CDR3nt: TGTGCCAGCCGCGACAGTCTCTATGGCTACACCTTC; CDR3aa: CASRDSLYGYTF
abundance: .; j_gene: TRBJ1-2; v_gene: TRBV10-1; d_gene: TRBD1; CDR3nt: TGCGCCAGCAGTGCGGGACAGGACTATGGCTACACCTTC; CDR3aa: CASSAGQDYGYTF
abundance: .; j_gene: TRBJ2-1; v_gene: TRBV9; d_gene: TRBD2; CDR3nt: TGTGCCAGCAGCGTAGTAGGGAGCGGGGCACACTACAATGAGCAGTTCTTC; CDR3aa: CASSVVGSGAHYNEQFF
abundance: .; j_gene: TRBJ1-1; v_gene: TRBV6-5; d_gene: .; CDR3nt: TGTGCCAGCACCGGCCAGGGGCACACTGAAGCTTTCTTT; CDR3aa: CASTGQGHTEAFF
abundance: .; j_gene: TRBJ2-1; v_gene: TRBV19; d_gene: TRBD2; CDR3nt: TGTGCCAGTAGTATATCCACTAGCGAGTACAATGAGCAGTTCTTC; CDR3aa: CASSISTSEYNEQFF
abundance: .; j_gene: TRBJ1-3; v_gene: TRBV30; d_gene: TRBD1; CDR3nt: TGTGCCTGGAGTGTACGAGGGACAGGGACTGGTTGGAACACCATATATTTT; CDR3aa: CAWSVRGTGTGWNTIYF
abundance: few; j_gene: TRBJ1-4; v_gene: TRBV28; d_gene: .; CDR3nt: TGTGCCAGCAGTTTACGCGGGGCCAGTAATGAAAAACTGTTTTTT; CDR3aa: CASSLRGASNEKLFF
abundance: .; j_gene: TRBJ1-2; v_gene: TRBV5-1; d_gene: TRBD1; CDR3nt: TGCGCCAGCAGCTTTAGTGCGACAGGGTATGGCTACACCTTC; CDR3aa: CASSFSATGYGYTF
abundance: .; j_gene: TRBJ1-4; v_gene: TRBV4-1; d_gene: TRBD1; CDR3nt: TGCGCCAGCAGCCAAGTCGACAGGGGGCGATCGGACGATGAAAAACTGTTTTTT; CDR3aa: CASSQVDRGRSDDEKLFF
abundance: .; j_gene: TRBJ1-2; v_gene: TRBV4-2; d_gene: .; CDR3nt: TGTGCCAGCAGCCAAGATGTCGGGGAACCCCCCTATGGCTACACCTTC; CDR3aa: CASSQDVGEPPYGYTF
abundance: .; j_gene: TRBJ1-1; v_gene: TRBV23-1; d_gene: .; CDR3nt: TGCGCCAGCAGTCAGGCAGGATGCATGAACACTGAAGCTTTCTTT; CDR3aa: CASSQAGCMNTEAFF
abundance: .; j_gene: TRBJ1-2; v_gene: TRBV24-1; d_gene: TRBD1; CDR3nt: TGTGCCACCAGTGATTCCAGGGGGCGGGATGGCTACACCTTC; CDR3aa: CATSDSRGRDGYTF
abundance: once; j_gene: TRBJ2-7; v_gene: TRBV7-9; d_gene: TRBD1; CDR3nt: TGTGCCAGCAGCTCGGACAGGCTTGAATTC; CDR3aa: CASSSDRLEF
abundance: .; j_gene: TRBJ2-1; v_gene: TRBV24-1; d_gene: TRBD2; CDR3nt: TGTGCCACCAGTGATCGAATCACCGGGACTAGCTTGAGGAATGAGCAGTTCTTC; CDR3aa: CATSDRITGTSLRNEQFF
abundance: .; j_gene: TRBJ2-2; v_gene: TRBV7-2; d_gene: .; CDR3nt: TGTGCCAGCAGCTTATTTAGCGGTGGAACCGGGGAGCTGTTTTTT; CDR3aa: CASSLFSGGTGELFF
abundance: .; j_gene: TRBJ2-7; v_gene: TRBV27; d_gene: .; CDR3nt: TGTGCCAGCAGACCAGCAGGGTACCGCGAGCAGTACTTC; CDR3aa: CASRPAGYREQYF
abundance: .; j_gene: TRBJ2-3; v_gene: TRBV9; d_gene: TRBD2; CDR3nt: TGTGCCAGCAGCGTAGATCTAGCGGGAGAGACGGATACGCAGTATTTT; CDR3aa: CASSVDLAGETDTQYF
abundance: .; j_gene: TRBJ2-6; v_gene: TRBV5-3; d_gene: TRBD1; CDR3nt: TGTGCCAGAAGTCCCGGGACAGCGAACTCTGGGGCCAACGTCCTGACTTTC; CDR3aa: CARSPGTANSGANVLTF
abundance: .; j_gene: TRBJ2-5; v_gene: TRBV6-2/TRBV6-3; d_gene: TRBD2; CDR3nt: TGTGCCAGCAGCCTACTAGCGCTACAAGAGACCCAGTACTTC; CDR3aa: CASSLLALQETQYF
abundance: .; j_gene: TRBJ1-1; v_gene: TRBV4-1; d_gene: .; CDR3nt: TGCGCCAGCAGCCAAGTAGCCCACACTGAAGCTTTCTTT; CDR3aa: CASSQVAHTEAFF
abundance: .; j_gene: TRBJ2-7; v_gene: TRBV5-6; d_gene: .; CDR3nt: TGTGCCAGCAGTTTAAATAGCGTCTTAAACTCCTACGAGCAGTACTTC; CDR3aa: CASSLNSVLNSYEQYF